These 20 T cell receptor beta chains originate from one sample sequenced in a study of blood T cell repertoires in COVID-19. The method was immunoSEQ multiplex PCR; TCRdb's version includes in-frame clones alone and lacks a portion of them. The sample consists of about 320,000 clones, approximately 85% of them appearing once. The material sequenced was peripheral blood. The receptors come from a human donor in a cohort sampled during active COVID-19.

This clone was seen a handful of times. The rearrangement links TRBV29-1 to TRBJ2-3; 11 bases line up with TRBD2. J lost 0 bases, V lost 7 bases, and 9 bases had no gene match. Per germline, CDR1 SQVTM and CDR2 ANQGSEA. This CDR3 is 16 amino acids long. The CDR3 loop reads CSAGGTSGSSTDTQYF. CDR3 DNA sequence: TGCAGCGCCGGGGGGACTAGCGGCTCCAGCACAGATACGCAGTATTTT.

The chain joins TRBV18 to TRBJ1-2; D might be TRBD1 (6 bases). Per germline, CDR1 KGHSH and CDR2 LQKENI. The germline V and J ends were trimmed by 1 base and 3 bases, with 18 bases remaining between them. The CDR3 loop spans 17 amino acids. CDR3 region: CASSPLYRATDYYGYTF. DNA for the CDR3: TGTGCCAGCTCACCACTCTACAGGGCCACCGATTACTATGGCTACACCTTC. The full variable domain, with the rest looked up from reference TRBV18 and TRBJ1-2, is NAGVMQNPRHLVRRRGQEARLRCSPMKGHSHVYWYRQLPEEGLKFMVYLQKENIIDESGMPKERFSAEFPKEGPSILRIQQVVRGDSAAYFCASSPLYRATDYYGYTFGSGTRLTVV.

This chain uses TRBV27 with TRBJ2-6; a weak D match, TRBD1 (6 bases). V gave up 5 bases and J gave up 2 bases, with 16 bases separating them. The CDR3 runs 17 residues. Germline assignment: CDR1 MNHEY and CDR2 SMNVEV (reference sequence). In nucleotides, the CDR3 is TGTGCCAGCAGTATTACAGGGTCCCGGGCTGGGGCCAACGTCCTGACTTTC. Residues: CASSITGSRAGANVLTF.

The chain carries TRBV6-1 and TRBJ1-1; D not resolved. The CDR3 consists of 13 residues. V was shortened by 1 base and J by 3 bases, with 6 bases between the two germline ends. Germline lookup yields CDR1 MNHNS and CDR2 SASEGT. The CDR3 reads CASSEEWHTEAFF. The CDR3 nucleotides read TGTGCCAGCAGTGAAGAATGGCACACTGAAGCTTTCTTT.

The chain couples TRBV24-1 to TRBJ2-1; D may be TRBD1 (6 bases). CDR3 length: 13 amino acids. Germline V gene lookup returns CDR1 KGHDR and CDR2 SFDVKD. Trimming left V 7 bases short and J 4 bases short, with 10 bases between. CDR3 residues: CATRDSSYNEQFF. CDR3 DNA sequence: TGTGCCACCAGGGACAGTTCTTACAATGAGCAGTTCTTC.

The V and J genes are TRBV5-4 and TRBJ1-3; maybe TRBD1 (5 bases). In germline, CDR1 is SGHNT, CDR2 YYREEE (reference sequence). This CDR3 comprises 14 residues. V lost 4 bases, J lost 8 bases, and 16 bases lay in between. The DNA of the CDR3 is TGTGCCAGCAGCGCGGGACTAGGGATAGACACCATATATTTT. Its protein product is CASSAGLGIDTIYF.

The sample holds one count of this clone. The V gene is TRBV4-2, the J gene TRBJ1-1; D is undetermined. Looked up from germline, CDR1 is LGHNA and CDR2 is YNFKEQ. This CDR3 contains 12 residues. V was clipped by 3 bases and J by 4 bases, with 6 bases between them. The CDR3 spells CASSQSSTEAFF. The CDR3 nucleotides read TGTGCCAGCAGCCAGTCCAGCACTGAAGCTTTCTTT.

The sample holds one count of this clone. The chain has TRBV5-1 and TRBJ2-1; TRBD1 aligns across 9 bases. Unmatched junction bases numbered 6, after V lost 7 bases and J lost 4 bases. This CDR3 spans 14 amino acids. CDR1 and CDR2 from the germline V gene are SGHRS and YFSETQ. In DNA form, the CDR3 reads TGCGCCAGCGCCCCGGACAGGGGTTACAATGAGCAGTTCTTC. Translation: CASAPDRGYNEQFF. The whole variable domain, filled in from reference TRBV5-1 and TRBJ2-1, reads KAGVTQTPRYLIKTRGQQVTLSCSPISGHRSVSWYQQTPGQGLQFLFEYFSETQRNKGNFPGRFSGRQFSNSRSEMNVSTLELGDSALYLCASAPDRGYNEQFFGPGTRLTVL.

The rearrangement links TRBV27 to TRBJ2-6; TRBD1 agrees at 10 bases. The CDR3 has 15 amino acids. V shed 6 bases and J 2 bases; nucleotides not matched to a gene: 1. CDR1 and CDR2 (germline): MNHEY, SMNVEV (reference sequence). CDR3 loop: CASRGTGAGANVLTF. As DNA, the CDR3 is TGTGCCAGCAGAGGGACAGGGGCTGGGGCCAACGTCCTGACTTTC.

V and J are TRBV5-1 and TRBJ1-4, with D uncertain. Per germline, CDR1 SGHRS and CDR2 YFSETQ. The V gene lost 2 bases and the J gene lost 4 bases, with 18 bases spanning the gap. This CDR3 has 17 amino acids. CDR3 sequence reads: CASSLLGVVGLNEKLFF. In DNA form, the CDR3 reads TGCGCCAGCAGCTTATTGGGAGTGGTTGGTCTTAATGAAAAACTGTTTTTT.

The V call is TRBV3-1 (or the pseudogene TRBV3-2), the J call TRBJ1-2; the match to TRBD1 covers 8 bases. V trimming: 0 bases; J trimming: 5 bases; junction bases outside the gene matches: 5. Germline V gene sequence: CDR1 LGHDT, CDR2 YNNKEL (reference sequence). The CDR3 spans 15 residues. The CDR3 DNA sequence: TGTGCCAGCAGCCAAGACCGGACAGGGCGATATGGCTACACCTTC. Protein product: CASSQDRTGRYGYTF.

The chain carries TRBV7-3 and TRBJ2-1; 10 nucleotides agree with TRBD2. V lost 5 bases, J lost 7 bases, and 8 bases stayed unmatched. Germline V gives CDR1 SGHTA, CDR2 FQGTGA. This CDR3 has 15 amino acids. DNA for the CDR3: TGTGCCAGCAGCCCCGGGCCTAGCGGGGGAAATGAGCAGTTCTTC. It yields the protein CASSPGPSGGNEQFF.

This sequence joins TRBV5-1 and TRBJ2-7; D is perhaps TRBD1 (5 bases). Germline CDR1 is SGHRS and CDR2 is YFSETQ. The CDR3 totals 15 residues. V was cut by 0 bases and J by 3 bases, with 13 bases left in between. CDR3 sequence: CASSLVQVRNYEQYF. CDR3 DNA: TGCGCCAGCAGCTTGGTACAGGTGAGAAACTACGAGCAGTACTTC.

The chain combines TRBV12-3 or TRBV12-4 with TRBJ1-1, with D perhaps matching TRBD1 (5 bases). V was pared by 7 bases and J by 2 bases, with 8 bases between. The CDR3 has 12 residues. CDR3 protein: CASTQGNTEAFF. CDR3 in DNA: TGTGCCAGCACCCAGGGAAACACTGAAGCTTTCTTT.

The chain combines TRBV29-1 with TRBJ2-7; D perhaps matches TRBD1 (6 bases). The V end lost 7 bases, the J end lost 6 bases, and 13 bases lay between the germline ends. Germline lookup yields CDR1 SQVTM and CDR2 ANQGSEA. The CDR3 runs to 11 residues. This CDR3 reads CSGQQGAEQYF. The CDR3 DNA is TGCAGCGGGCAACAGGGAGCCGAGCAGTACTTC.

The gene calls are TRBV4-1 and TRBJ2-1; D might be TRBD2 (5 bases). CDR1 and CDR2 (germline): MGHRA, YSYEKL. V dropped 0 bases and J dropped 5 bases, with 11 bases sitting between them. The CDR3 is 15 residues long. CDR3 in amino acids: CASSQDPRANNEQFF. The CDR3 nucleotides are TGCGCCAGCAGCCAAGATCCGCGGGCCAACAATGAGCAGTTCTTC.

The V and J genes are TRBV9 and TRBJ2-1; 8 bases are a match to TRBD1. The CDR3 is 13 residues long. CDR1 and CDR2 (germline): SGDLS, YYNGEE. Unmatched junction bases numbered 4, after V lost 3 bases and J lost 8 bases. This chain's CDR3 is CASSAQGGDEQFF. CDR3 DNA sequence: TGTGCCAGCAGCGCACAGGGGGGCGATGAGCAGTTCTTC. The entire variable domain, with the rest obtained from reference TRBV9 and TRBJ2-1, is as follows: DSGVTQTPKHLITATGQRVTLRCSPRSGDLSVYWYQQSLDQGLQFLIQYYNGEERAKGNILERFSAQQFPDLHSELNLSSLELGDSALYFCASSAQGGDEQFFGPGTRLTVL.

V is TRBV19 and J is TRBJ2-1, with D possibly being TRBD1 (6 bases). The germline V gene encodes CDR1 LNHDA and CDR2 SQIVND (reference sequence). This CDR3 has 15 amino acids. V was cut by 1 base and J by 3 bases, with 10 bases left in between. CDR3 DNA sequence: TGTGCCAGTAGTATAGTGGGGGCTAACTACAATGAGCAGTTCTTC. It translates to CASSIVGANYNEQFF.

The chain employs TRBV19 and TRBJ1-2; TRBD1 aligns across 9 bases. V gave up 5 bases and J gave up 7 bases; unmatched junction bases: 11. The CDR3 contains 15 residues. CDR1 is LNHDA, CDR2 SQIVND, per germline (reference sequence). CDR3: CASSPKTGGELGYTF. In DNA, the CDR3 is TGTGCCAGTAGTCCCAAAACAGGGGGCGAGCTTGGCTACACCTTC.

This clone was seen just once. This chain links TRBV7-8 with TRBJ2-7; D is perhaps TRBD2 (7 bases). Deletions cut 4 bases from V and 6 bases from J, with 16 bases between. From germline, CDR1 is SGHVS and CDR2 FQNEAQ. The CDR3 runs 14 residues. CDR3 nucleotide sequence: TGTGCCAGCAGCTCCCGGGGGGCGATAATCGAGCAGTACTTC. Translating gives CASSSRGAIIEQYF.